This T cell receptor beta chain derives from a study of cytomegalovirus exposure and HLA in healthy donors (dated by TCRdb to the late 2010s). For the wider study: An earlier analysis of approximately 600 of the donors reported about 250 Gb of sequence data and 117 million unique TCR beta sequences from 150 million to 200 million T cells. Across under 500 genotyped donors of the cohort, an average of about 200,000 unique TCR beta nucleotide sequences per donor were sequenced, and roughly 20% of those sequences were non-productive. Class I and class II HLA loci were covered by the typing at four-digit resolution. A separate validation cohort of about 110 different subjects was used in addition to the roughly 720-subject first cohort. Of the roughly 400 genotyped donors, roughly 85% fell in the genetic ancestry cluster associated with self-reported Caucasian donors. A later genetic analysis used genome-wide SNP genotypes for 398 of the 666 donors, treating that subset as a discovery cohort. An earlier analysis of some 500 of the donors applied high-throughput TCR beta sequencing to assess whether each TCR beta V gene segment acted as functional or pseudogenic. All discovery cohort repertoires had been generated using a single sequencing platform. In the later analysis, no new phenotypic data were used to find candidate immune exposures; instead, reliance was placed on TCR beta sequences and their occurrence across donors. The study profiled the T cell repertoires of approximately 700 subjects by immunosequencing and related them to cytomegalovirus serostatus. Roughly 310 gigabases of sequencing data and tens of millions of unique TCR sequences were included in an early release covering around 600 HLA-typed donors. The number of donors typed differed by locus, with 629-630 for A, B, C, DRB1 and DQB1, over 500 for DQA1, 606 for DPA1, and approximately 470 for DPB1. About 5 DR-DQ haplotypes were handled as single units for association and clustering, since linkage in the cohort was strong. Donor age, sex, ethnicity and CMV serostatus were compiled together with the repertoire data. In a later analysis, previously published TCR beta repertoires from 666 donors were re-analyzed and high-resolution HLA genotyping was added so that TCR occurrence patterns could be studied. The study combined high-throughput TCR immunosequencing, statistical association of individual TCRs with disease status, and machine learning to predict cytomegalovirus infection status. The study aimed to test whether signatures of past pathogen exposure could be identified by cataloging public T cell receptors. What the study reported, not specific to this receptor: Most CMV-associated TCR beta chains appeared to be HLA-restricted in a later analysis, and the HLA associations seemed to be driven largely by CMV exposure. Because counts were too low, 15 to 20 rarely observed V segments, including chromosome 9 orphons, were excluded from the earlier analysis of under 650 of the donors. In a later analysis, the rate of TCR association differed among HLA loci, with DRB1 alleles having the most associated TCRs and HLA-C alleles having the fewest. In a later genetic analysis, fewer N-insertions in productive TCRs were reported among donors in an Asian-associated ancestry cluster than the approximately 710-donor mean. In an earlier analysis of approximately 590 of the donors, most TCR beta V segments appeared in productive rearrangements about 87% or about 30% of the time, broadly matching IMGT annotations. Some IMGT-functional V segments, including TRBV6-2 and TRBV6-3, could not be told apart with the 87-base-pair reads, so those segments were excluded. While some public TCRs were present in many individuals, most TCR sequences turned up only very rarely across donors. Correlated functional status among segregating V segments might be attributable to linkage disequilibrium, but an unknown experimental factor could not be ruled out. This cohort had only TCR beta chains sequenced, and the lack of alpha or paired-chain data limited which features could be detected. The only immune exposure information available for the cohort was CMV serostatus. In a later analysis, several top co-occurrence clusters were reported to appear linked to parvovirus B19, influenza, CMV and Epstein-Barr virus. A further reported finding was that TCR beta sequences accurately predicted the HLA-A and HLA-B alleles for most subjects in the first cohort. In the study, some 160 TCR beta chains were listed as associated with cytomegalovirus. The presence/absence analyses assumed that sequencing depth was roughly uniform across donors, and that assumption may not be true. At a false discovery rate of 0.05, a later analysis linked around 17,000 TCR beta sequences to specific HLA alleles. A few of the identified cytomegalovirus-associated TCR beta chains were confirmed in vitro to be specific for cytomegalovirus antigens. In a later genetic analysis, a missense DCLRE1C variant was associated with V-gene and J-gene trimming of TCR beta chains, and the association was replicated in an independent cohort. When HLA alleles, especially DR and DQ, strongly co-occurred, TCR associations were difficult to assign to individual alleles. The authors suggested that the approach could potentially be generalized to other disease states and immunological phenotypes. The classifier was reported to diagnose cytomegalovirus status with high specificity and sensitivity in both the original and validation cohorts. Compared with equally common non-associated chains, HLA-associated TCR beta chains in a later analysis were more clonally expanded and had lower generation probabilities. HLA typing was unavailable for some donors at each locus, so association tests used only the typed subset. A cluster of highly shared sequence variants was judged likely to be a technical artifact of the sequencing pipeline.

The cohort was made up of roughly 670 healthy bone marrow donors. At the time of sampling, every cohort member was nominally healthy, though immune exposures that went unrecorded were likely present. The donor was CMV seronegative and was included in the group of several hundred seronegative cohort members. A peripheral blood sample was provided by each donor, and peripheral blood mononuclear cells were used for TCR beta sequencing. The Qiagen DNeasy Blood Extraction Kit was used to extract genomic DNA from the blood cell samples. Library preparation used the immunoSEQ multiplex PCR assay. A mixture of 60 forward primers for TCR Vbeta segments and 13 reverse primers for TCR Jbeta segments was used in the multiplex PCR. The CDR3 region of rearranged TCR beta genes was amplified from genomic DNA with a multiplex PCR assay. On the Illumina HiSeq System, the amplified TCR beta libraries were sequenced as 87-base-pair reads. The study's processing was this. A later analysis counted tens of millions of unique TCR beta chains across the 550 to 750 repertoires, and 9.5 million to 11 million of these chains were shared by at least two donors. A nearest-neighbor algorithm error-corrected the raw reads and collapsed the reads into unique sequences, merging closely related sequences to remove PCR and sequencing errors. V, D and J gene segments were assigned by aligning CDR3 sequences to IMGT reference sequences. For a sequence to be retained, a match of at least six nucleotides to both a V gene segment and a J gene segment was required. A rearrangement was called productive if the CDR3 had no stop codons and remained in frame with V and J, and every other rearrangement was called non-productive. Following IMGT convention, CDR3 was defined as the stretch from the second conserved V-encoded cysteine up to the conserved J-encoded phenylalanine. The earlier analysis of fewer than 700 of the donors excluded sequences that lacked an unambiguous match to a single V gene segment. In an earlier analysis of 587 of the donors, a V segment was called functional when productive rearrangements were above 56.7%, and segregating when the standard deviation between donors exceeded 5%. A statistical classification framework was developed to diagnose cytomegalovirus status using the catalog of TCR beta chain sequences. In a later analysis, TCR nucleotide sequences were compared against IMGT/GENE-DB human TR gene sequences so that V and J genes could be assigned. In a later analysis, CDR3 sequences and most-parsimonious VDJ recombination scenarios were assigned using the TCRdist pipeline. A later analysis defined each TCR beta chain by its CDR3 amino acid sequence plus V-gene family, and excluded reads lacking a unique V-gene family. In a later analysis, a few hundred highly shared, low-generation-probability nucleotide sequences were removed to address suspected cross-contamination and a sequencing artifact. For each public chain, a later analysis derived a clonal expansion index from normalized ranks of inferred template counts within each repertoire. A later analysis computed generation probabilities with a VDJ recombination model fitted to out-of-frame rearrangements, and checked the results against IGoR. A later analysis scored TCR-TCR, TCR-HLA and TCR-CMV co-occurrence with hypergeometric tests, applying a repertoire-size bias correction to TCR pairs. False discovery rates were estimated in a later analysis by permuting HLA or CMV assignments 20 times. In a later analysis, co-occurring TCRs were grouped using DBSCAN, and TCRdist sequence similarity was added for clustering within HLA-allele-positive subsets. Repertoires with fewer than 30,000 or more than 120,000 public chains, plus five repertoires with anomalous nucleotide sharing, were excluded from co-occurrence clustering. Not all clones reach the TCRdb copy of this immuneACCESS table, which keeps in-frame sequences only. Checked studies attribute under half of the gap to unresolved V genes and leave the rest unexplained. V and J calls and clone size are as listed in that table; D and trimming were resolved from the DNA. The sample has 110,000 to 150,000 clones on record, roughly 79% of them singletons. More than 1.5% of the sample is held by the ten biggest clonotypes.

CDR3 length: 15 amino acids, cysteine to phenylalanine. Only the CDR3 portion is preserved as DNA: 45 bases, with reading frame beginning at the first base. The germline V gene yields KGHSH for CDR1 and LQKENI for CDR2. V is shortened by 3 bases, J by 7 bases, and the region joining them spans 16 bases. Points on this clone: Its antigen remains unidentified. No base quality values were provided; no much bigger clone lies one nucleotide off.

Recombination joined TRBV18 with TRBJ1-5; matching of 5 bases hints at TRBD1 as the D gene. This TCR was recovered from a woman in her forties in good health and CMV-seronegative. Sequenced: PBMCs. The CDR3 region reads CASSPTQGAGQPQHF. The nucleotide sequence reads TGTGCCAGCTCACCGACTCAAGGGGCAGGGCAGCCCCAGCATTTT.